These 32 T cell receptor beta chains originate from one sample sequenced in a study of shared clonotypes between healthy human individuals. TCRdb keeps only in-frame clones here, not all; method: immunoSEQ multiplex PCR. The sample gives just over 2,000,000 clones, 90% to 95% of which show up once; 0.13% is in the top ten. Material for sequencing was naive CD4+ T cells sorted from blood. As for subset: CD45RA+ positively selected. Receptor source: a man aged 18 to 29 in good health.

V gene TRBV7-2 combines with J gene TRBJ1-4; a possible D gene is TRBD1 (5 bases). Per germline, CDR1 SGHTA and CDR2 FQGNSA. The V end was cut by 4 bases, the J end by 0 bases, with 9 bases between. The CDR3 is 15 residues long. The CDR3 loop is CASSSGTSTNEKLFF. CDR3 bases: TGTGCCAGCAGCTCAGGGACTTCAACTAATGAAAAACTGTTTTTT.

The V and J genes are TRBV6-5 and TRBJ2-1; 10 bases are shared with TRBD2. This CDR3 has 15 residues. The V gene end was trimmed by 4 bases and the J gene end by 8 bases; junction bases not matched to a gene: 8. CDR1 and CDR2 from the germline V gene are MNHEY and SVGAGI. The DNA of the CDR3 is TGTGCCAGCAGTTCGCTAGCGGGAGCCGGGGATGAGCAGTTCTTC. It codes for CASSSLAGAGDEQFF.

A word on this clone: Other DNA variants within this sample encode the same CDR3. The chain recombines TRBV5-1 with TRBJ2-2; TRBD1 might be the D (5 bases). CDR1 SGHRS and CDR2 YFSETQ come from the germline V gene. Trimming stripped 0 bases from V and 7 bases from J, with 13 bases between. CDR3 length: 15 residues. CDR3 DNA: TGCGCCAGCAGCTTGGAGGGCCAGGGAAGCGGGGAGCTGTTTTTT. This codes for CASSLEGQGSGELFF.

This clone was seen a single time. V gene TRBV5-6 combines with J gene TRBJ2-5, with unresolved D. The V end was cut by 4 bases, the J end by 4 bases, with 14 bases between. The CDR3 is 14 amino acids. In germline, CDR1 is SGHDT, CDR2 YYEEEE. CDR3 in DNA: TGTGCCAGCAGCCTCTGGGTAATCCGAGAGACCCAGTACTTC. This sequence encodes CASSLWVIRETQYF.

The CDR3 DNA is TGTGCCAGCAGCCGGAGTGCGGTGAACACTGAAGCTTTCTTT. Protein product: CASSRSAVNTEAFF. The gene calls are TRBV7-2 and TRBJ1-1; D unclear. V was trimmed by 5 bases and J by 0 bases, leaving 10 bases between them. Per the germline V gene, CDR1 is SGHTA and CDR2 is FQGNSA. This CDR3 is built from 14 residues.

The genes are TRBV6-6 and TRBJ2-1; TRBD2 might be the D (5 bases). Germline assignment: CDR1 MNHNY and CDR2 SVGAGI (reference sequence). The CDR3 runs 15 residues. V was shortened by 0 bases and J by 10 bases, with 16 bases between the two germline ends. CDR3 loop: CASSYSPAGEKEQFF. CDR3 nucleotides: TGTGCCAGCAGTTACTCTCCCGCCGGGGAGAAAGAGCAGTTCTTC.

As to this clone: This sample also contains other DNA sequences that code for the same CDR3. The chain links TRBV6-5 to TRBJ2-1; tentatively, D is TRBD2 (6 bases). Germline V gene data show CDR1 as MNHEY and CDR2 as SVGAGI. The CDR3 has 15 residues. The V end lost 5 bases, the J end lost 2 bases, and 13 bases lay between the germline ends. DNA for the CDR3: TGTGCCAGCAGTCCACCAGGAGGGGCCTACAATGAGCAGTTCTTC. Its protein is CASSPPGGAYNEQFF.

This clone was detected once. The chain is built from TRBV11-3 and TRBJ2-5; either TRBD1 or TRBD2 may supply D (5 bases each). CDR3 size: 16 residues. Trimming shortened V by 5 bases and J by 5 bases, and 21 bases separated the two germline ends. Germline lookup yields CDR1 SGHNT and CDR2 YENEEA. The CDR3 region has the DNA TGTGCCAGCAGCCGGTTAGATGTACGGGGCAAGGAGACCCAGTACTTC. Encoded protein: CASSRLDVRGKETQYF.

The chain employs TRBV30 and TRBJ1-5, with a possible D match to TRBD1 (5 bases). The germline V gene encodes CDR1 GTSNPN and CDR2 SVGIG (reference sequence). V lost 0 bases to trimming and J lost 6 bases, with 9 bases between them. This CDR3 is built from 13 residues. The CDR3 DNA reads as TGTGCCTGGAGTGTACTGGGGACTCAGCCCCAGCATTTT. Its translation is CAWSVLGTQPQHF.

This clone appeared once. The V gene is TRBV29-1, the J gene TRBJ2-7, with TRBD1 identical over 9 bases. The J segment lost 3 bases and the V segment lost 7 bases, leaving 4 bases of the junction unmatched. Germline V gene data show CDR1 as SQVTM and CDR2 as ANQGSEA. This CDR3 has 12 residues. The CDR3 reads CSGGQGVYEQYF. CDR3 in DNA: TGCAGCGGGGGACAGGGAGTCTACGAGCAGTACTTC.

V and J are TRBV4-1 and TRBJ1-1; maybe TRBD1 (5 bases). Germline CDR1 reads MGHRA; CDR2 reads YSYEKL. The CDR3 contains 16 residues. V lost 4 bases and J lost 0, with 15 bases in between. The CDR3 loop reads CASSLVGEGMNTEAFF. CDR3 in DNA: TGCGCCAGCAGCCTAGTGGGGGAGGGGATGAACACTGAAGCTTTCTTT.

This clone was seen a handful of times. V usage is TRBV10-3 and J usage is TRBJ2-3, with 9 bases identical to TRBD2. CDR3 length: 16 residues. V was clipped by 8 bases and J by 0 bases; unmatched bases: 9. CDR1 is ENHRY, CDR2 SYGVKD, per germline. In nucleotides, the CDR3 is TGTGCCATCGAGGCTAGGCGGGGGGGCAGCACAGATACGCAGTATTTT. Translated: CAIEARRGGSTDTQYF.

This chain links TRBV10-3 with TRBJ1-3; D unclear. Trimming pared 2 bases from V and 0 bases from J, leaving 8 bases between. CDR1 ENHRY and CDR2 SYGVKD come from the germline V gene. The CDR3 is made up of 15 amino acids. The CDR3 coding sequence is TGTGCCATCAGTGAGAGGCAGATCTCTGGAAACACCATATATTTT. Translating gives CAISERQISGNTIYF.

Only one count was recorded for this clone. The chain carries TRBV5-1 and TRBJ2-4; D is possibly TRBD1 (6 bases). Trimming removed 2 bases from V and 4 bases from J, with 16 bases in between. Germline CDR1 SGHRS, CDR2 YFSETQ. CDR3 length equals 16 residues. The CDR3 DNA reads as TGCGCCAGCAGCTTAGTTACAGGGTCGGGGAAAAACATTCAGTACTTC. Its translation: CASSLVTGSGKNIQYF.

The chain couples TRBV6-1 to TRBJ2-7, with D uncertain. Looked up from germline, CDR1 is MNHNS and CDR2 is SASEGT. This CDR3 comprises 11 residues. V was clipped by 0 bases and J by 12 bases, with 9 bases between them. The CDR3 reads CASSEARVTYF. CDR3 sequence (DNA): TGTGCCAGCAGTGAAGCGCGAGTAACGTACTTC.

V and J are TRBV5-5 and TRBJ2-2; D might be TRBD2 (6 bases). Deletions cut 0 bases from V and 5 bases from J, with 8 bases between. CDR1 and CDR2 (germline): SGHKS, YYEKEE (reference sequence). The CDR3 runs to 14 residues. The CDR3 nucleotides are TGTGCCAGCAGCTTGGCCGGGGGAACCGGGGAGCTGTTTTTT. Translation: CASSLAGGTGELFF.

The V gene is TRBV19, the J gene TRBJ2-4; D gene ambiguous. The length of the CDR3 is 15 residues. The V gene lost 5 bases and the J gene lost 0 bases, with 11 bases spanning the gap. Germline lookup yields CDR1 LNHDA and CDR2 SQIVND (reference sequence). The CDR3 is CASSEQVVAKNIQYF. The CDR3 region has the DNA TGTGCCAGTAGTGAACAAGTCGTAGCCAAAAACATTCAGTACTTC.

The rearrangement links TRBV27 to TRBJ1-5, with 10 bases aligning to TRBD1. From germline, CDR1 is MNHEY and CDR2 SMNVEV (reference sequence). CDR3 length: 17 amino acids. After removal of 5 bases from V and 5 bases from J, the junction contained 12 bases not matched to a gene. In DNA form, the CDR3 reads TGTGCCAGCAGTCCCGGACAGGGGGTGGTTCTCGATCAGCCCCAGCATTTT. It specifies CASSPGQGVVLDQPQHF.

As for this clone: The same CDR3 arises from other DNA sequences in this sample as well. The chain uses TRBV11-2 and TRBJ2-2, with a possible D match to TRBD2 (6 bases). The CDR3 extends over 16 amino acids. Trimming took off 2 bases at V and 1 base at J, with 11 bases between the two ends. The germline CDR1 and CDR2 sequences are SGHAT and FQNNGV. The CDR3 sequence: CASSLSGGKNTGELFF. The CDR3 DNA sequence: TGTGCCAGCAGCTTATCTGGCGGGAAGAACACCGGGGAGCTGTTTTTT.

The chain couples TRBV7-6 to TRBJ2-7; no firm D call. Deletions cut 5 bases from V and 0 bases from J, with 5 bases between. CDR3 length equals 12 residues. Germline V gene data show CDR1 as SGHVS and CDR2 as FNYEAQ. The CDR3 spells CASSDLSYEQYF. CDR3 nucleotide sequence: TGTGCCAGCAGCGACCTCTCCTACGAGCAGTACTTC.

J is TRBJ1-2 and V is TRBV5-1; 10 bases fit TRBD1. The germline gives CDR1 SGHRS, CDR2 YFSETQ. Germline trimming cut 3 bases from V and 10 bases from J; bases unmatched to any gene: 9. There are 14 residues in the CDR3. The DNA of the CDR3 is TGCGCCAGCAGCTCCCTCATGGACAGGGGGGACTACACCTTC. Translating it yields CASSSLMDRGDYTF.

The chain is built from TRBV29-1 and TRBJ2-1, with 12 bases aligning to TRBD2. The CDR3 runs to 16 residues. CDR1 and CDR2 (germline): SQVTM, ANQGSEA. After removal of 1 base from V and 1 base from J, the junction contained 2 bases not matched to a gene. In DNA form, the CDR3 reads TGCAGCGTTGAAGCACTAGCGGGAGGTTCCTACAATGAGCAGTTCTTC. Its protein product is CSVEALAGGSYNEQFF.

This sequence joins TRBV5-1 and TRBJ2-5; a possible D gene is TRBD2 (6 bases). CDR1 is SGHRS and CDR2 is YFSETQ in the germline V gene. V shed 0 bases and J shed 1 base, with 13 bases lying between them. This CDR3 has 16 amino acids. This CDR3 reads CASSLDVASAQETQYF. As DNA, the CDR3 is TGCGCCAGCAGCTTGGATGTGGCTAGCGCCCAAGAGACCCAGTACTTC.

V gene TRBV7-9 combines with J gene TRBJ2-7, with 9 bases fitting TRBD1. The germline gives CDR1 SEHNR, CDR2 FQNEAQ (reference sequence). The V gene end was trimmed by 1 base and the J gene end by 3 bases; junction bases not matched to a gene: 1. This CDR3 comprises 14 residues. The CDR3 loop is CASSLEGQGYEQYF. The CDR3 DNA reads as TGTGCCAGCAGCTTAGAGGGACAGGGCTACGAGCAGTACTTC.

The chain couples TRBV29-1 to TRBJ2-7, with D possibly being TRBD1 (5 bases). CDR1 is SQVTM, CDR2 ANQGSEA, per germline. Trimming pared 0 bases from V and 6 bases from J, leaving 9 bases between. The CDR3 totals 12 residues. This chain's CDR3 is CSVEEDSSEQYF. CDR3 nucleotide sequence: TGCAGCGTTGAAGAAGACAGTAGCGAGCAGTACTTC.

This sequence joins TRBV5-1 and TRBJ2-1; D not resolved. V was cut by 4 bases and J by 4 bases, with 6 bases left in between. This CDR3 region has 12 residues. Germline V gene data show CDR1 as SGHRS and CDR2 as YFSETQ. The CDR3 DNA follows: TGCGCCAGCAGCCTCCAATACAATGAGCAGTTCTTC. Protein sequence: CASSLQYNEQFF.

Details on this clone: The same CDR3 is also encoded by other DNA sequences in this sample. The chain couples TRBV18 to TRBJ2-1; 9 nucleotides line up with TRBD2. The CDR3 is 15 amino acids. With V trimmed by 3 bases and J by 4 bases, 4 bases remained unmatched. Germline V gives CDR1 KGHSH, CDR2 LQKENI. Written as DNA, the CDR3 is TGTGCCAGCTCACCGGGGCTAGCGGGATACAATGAGCAGTTCTTC. Protein: CASSPGLAGYNEQFF.

This clone was found a few times. Other DNA sequences within the sample encode an identical CDR3. The genes are TRBV18 and TRBJ2-1; 10 nucleotides agree with TRBD2. Germline CDR1 and CDR2: KGHSH and LQKENI. The CDR3 runs 15 residues. V lost 3 bases, J lost 2 bases, and 1 base stayed unmatched. DNA of the CDR3: TGTGCCAGCTCACCTGGACTAGCGGCCTACAATGAGCAGTTCTTC. This encodes CASSPGLAAYNEQFF.

The chain has TRBV18 and TRBJ2-7; perhaps TRBD1 as D (6 bases). Germline V gene data show CDR1 as KGHSH and CDR2 as LQKENI. The CDR3 loop spans 15 amino acids. The V end was cut by 6 bases, the J end by 7 bases, with 22 bases between. CDR3 amino acids: CASSPAGDKLGEQYF. CDR3 bases: TGTGCCAGCTCCCCCGCTGGGGACAAATTAGGTGAGCAGTACTTC.

The V gene is TRBV5-4, the J gene TRBJ1-6; 8 nucleotides line up with TRBD1. V was clipped by 1 base and J by 4 bases; unmatched bases: 10. The CDR3 is 18 residues long. Germline V CDR1 and CDR2: SGHNT, YYREEE (reference sequence). The CDR3 loop reads CASSLRLVDRGYNSPLHF. CDR3 coding DNA: TGTGCCAGCAGCTTGCGCTTAGTTGACAGGGGATATAATTCACCCCTCCACTTT.

The chain combines TRBV7-9 with TRBJ1-2; D is uncertain. V shed 3 bases and J shed 7 bases, with 18 bases lying between them. Germline CDR1 is SEHNR and CDR2 is FQNEAQ (reference sequence). The CDR3 totals 15 residues. The CDR3 here is CASSFPTPLTAGYTF. Here the CDR3 DNA reads TGTGCCAGCAGCTTTCCGACCCCGCTTACAGCTGGCTACACCTTC.

The chain uses TRBV6-5 and TRBJ1-1; D not resolved. The V and J ends lost 10 bases and 5 bases respectively, with 14 bases between them. From germline, CDR1 is MNHEY and CDR2 SVGAGI. This CDR3 has 12 amino acids. The CDR3 nucleotides are TGTGCCACCCGCCGGAGGGATACTGAAGCTTTCTTT. This codes for CATRRRDTEAFF.